This T cell receptor (beta chain) was captured by sequencing in a study of vaccination and CD4 T cells after COVID-19 (dated by TCRdb to 2021 to 2024). General notes on the study: Convalescent patients had a positive SARS-CoV-2 result on nasal swab PCR, and of these patients, some ten had mild disease and one had severe disease. The convalescent cohort comprised six males and four females, including two Hispanic individuals, seven Caucasians, two Asians and one multiracial person. Each participant got two doses of either the Pfizer-BioNTech BNT162b2 vaccine (n=8) or the Moderna mRNA-1273 vaccine (n=2). Post-COVID blood samples from convalescent patients were collected a median of around 110 days after diagnosis, with a range of roughly 35 to 180 days. Post-vaccine blood samples were collected a median of approximately eleven weeks after the second vaccine dose, ranging from about 13 to 241 days. The cultures were stimulated with overlapping spike peptide pools from SARS-CoV-2 and from the common cold coronaviruses HCoV-NL63, HCoV-OC43 and HCoV-229E. Control cultures used a CEFX viral epitope pool as positive control, an HIV-1 Nef peptide pool as negative control, or no peptide. In around 9 COVID-19 convalescent patients and 4 infection-naive healthy vaccine recipients, researchers compared the spike-specific CD4+ TCR repertoire from before mRNA vaccination with the repertoire from after. General study outcomes and caveats: The study included relatively few convalescent patients and did not analyze early timepoints after natural infection. Of the vaccine-specific clones in convalescent patients, 304 of 307, or nearly all, reacted only to SARS-CoV-2 spike and did not cross-react with common cold coronaviruses. The median count of SARS-CoV-2-reactive clonotypes went up from 21 after infection to a few dozen after vaccination, although the change was not significant. In convalescent patients, a median around 86% of post-vaccine SARS-CoV-2-reactive clones were detected only after vaccination, suggesting vaccine-specific priming.

The protocol used for the library was PCR. TCR sequencing of DNA from cultured CD4+ T cells used the Oncomine TCR Beta short-read assay at the Johns Hopkins FTIC core. Genomic DNA was extracted from the cultured CD4+ T cells with the QIAamp micro DNA kit. The Oncomine TCR Beta libraries from cultured CD4+ T cells were pooled using unique dual indexes and then sequenced on an Illumina iSeq 100. The study's processing was this. Non-productive sequences were removed, and CDR3s that did not start with C, did not end with F or W, or were shorter than 7 amino acids were discarded. Antigen-specific clonotypes were identified using the MANAFEST web application through comparison of peptide-stimulated wells with reference and other culture wells. For a clone to be called positive, the clone needed an FDR below 0.05, an odds ratio above 5, and a productive frequency above 0.1% in at least two of three replicate wells. Clonotypes that were significantly expanded in both SARS-CoV-2 spike wells and at least one common cold coronavirus spike condition were defined as cross-reactive. Levenshtein distances (stringdist) and unrooted phylogenetic trees (ape) in R version 3.6.1 were used to assess CDR3 homology. TCRdb cleaned the public reads at Q25 with fastp, built clones with MiXCR and kept in-frame beta chains. Entries are consolidated by CDR3 protein sequence, retaining the most common genes and DNA. The V and J calls were determined by TCRdb, not by the authors. The sample data list 10,000 to 15,000 distinct CDR3 sequences, and around 58% of these were observed just once. 15% of the sample is in the top ten clones.

To note about this clonotype: Its antigen is currently not known. No much larger clonotype is one base removed from it; base qualities were not supplied.

The CDR3, cysteine through phenylalanine, is 17 amino acids long. Kept here is only the CDR3 DNA, which spans 51 bases and is read in frame from base 1. The germline V gene (reference sequence) supplies CDR1 SEHNR and CDR2 FQNEAQ. V is pared back by 5 bases and J by 1 base, with 18 bases lying between the germline termini. Per the publication, the treatment or condition label means: roughly 10-day PBMC culture with coronavirus spike peptide pools or control peptides (ViraFEST assay). The study used the ViraFEST assay, which expanded antigen-specific T cells with peptide pools and then identified expanded clonotypes by TCR sequencing. The convalescent patients' positive SARS-CoV-2 PCR tests were from March to December 2020, which was before the Alpha, Beta and Delta variants emerged in the United States. Each well held more than 1.5 million PBMCs cultured in IMDM containing approximately 5% human AB serum and approximately 9.6 IU/ml IL-2, with 8 to 10 ug/ml peptide pools added. On days 3 and 7, half of the culture medium was replaced with fresh IL-2-containing medium. After 10 to 11 days of culture, CD4+ T cells were isolated by negative selection using the EasySep CD4+ T cell isolation kit. PBMCs were separated from whole blood using Ficoll-Paque Plus gradient centrifugation and then either used fresh or cryopreserved at -140C. Each culture condition was generally run in triplicate wells.

The clonotype originates from a human donor who had recovered from COVID-19. The sample consisted of CD4+ T cells from blood, cultured in vitro. The rearranged chain carries TRBV7-9 and TRBJ2-1; the D gene is possibly TRBD1, with 6 bases matching. The DNA sequence reads TGTGCCAGCAGCCTTTGGGGGCTAACAGGGTCCTACAATGAGCAGTTCTTC. The translation is CASSLWGLTGSYNEQFF.